Included here is one T cell receptor (beta chain) sequence, with context. Its antigen is unidentified. This sample is part of a study of OX40 agonist ivuxolimab in advanced cancers. Study-wide findings and caveats: By week 6 at 0.1 to 3.0 mg/kg, blood CD4+ and CD8+ T cells had expanded clonally.

Measured with immunoSEQ multiplex PCR; TCRdb has only the in-frame clones, and not every one. This table holds more than 60,000 clones, about 88% found once. Germline V gene data show CDR1 as MNHEY and CDR2 as SVGAGI. The ends lost 5 bases at V and 5 bases at J; junction bases unmatched: 8. CDR3 length: 14 amino acids. The investigators sampled blood at baseline, at cycle 4 day 1, and at cycle 7 day 1. This TCR was recovered from an adult with an advanced solid tumor such as melanoma, head and neck, liver or kidney cancer. Sequencing was performed on CD4+ or CD8+ T cells sorted from blood, taken in a trial of the OX40 agonist ivuxolimab. The chain is built from TRBV6-5 and TRBJ1-2, with 7 bases fitting TRBD1. DNA for the CDR3: TGTGCCAGCAGTAACCCGCCGGGACAGTATGGCTACACCTTC. Protein product: CASSNPPGQYGYTF.